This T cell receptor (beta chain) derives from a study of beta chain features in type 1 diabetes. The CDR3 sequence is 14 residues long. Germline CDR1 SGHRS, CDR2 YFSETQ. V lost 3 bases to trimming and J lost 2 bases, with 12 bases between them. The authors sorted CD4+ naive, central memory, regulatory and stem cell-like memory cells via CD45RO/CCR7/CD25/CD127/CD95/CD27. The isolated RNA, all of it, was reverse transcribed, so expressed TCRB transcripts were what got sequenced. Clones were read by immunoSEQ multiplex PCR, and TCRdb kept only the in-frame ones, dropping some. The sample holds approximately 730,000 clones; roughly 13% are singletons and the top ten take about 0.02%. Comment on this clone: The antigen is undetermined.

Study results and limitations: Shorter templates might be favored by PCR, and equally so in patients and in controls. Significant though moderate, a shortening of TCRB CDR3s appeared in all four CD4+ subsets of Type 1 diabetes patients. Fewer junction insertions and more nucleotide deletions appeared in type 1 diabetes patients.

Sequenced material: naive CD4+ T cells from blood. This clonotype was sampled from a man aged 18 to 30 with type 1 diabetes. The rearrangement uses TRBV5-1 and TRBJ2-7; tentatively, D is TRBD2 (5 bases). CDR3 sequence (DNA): TGCGCCAGCAGCTCGGAGGTCCCAGCCTACGAGCAGTACTTC. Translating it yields CASSSEVPAYEQYF.